One sample yielded the 27 T cell receptor beta chains listed below, sequenced in a study of T-cell memory formation after mild COVID-19. TCRdb passed the 5' RACE reads through MiXCR, listing each CDR3 protein once. Of approximately 170,000 distinct CDR3 sequences in the sample, about an eighth are singletons; the top ten hold roughly 3.4%. Sequencing used PBMCs or a T cell subset sorted from them (not recorded which). These receptors were taken from a man aged 18 to 29 who had mild COVID-19 (a few samples of this study predate the infection). Cell type and time point are not known.

This clonotype was observed a few times. This CDR3 reads CASSWTGAPYGYTF. The CDR3 region has the DNA TGTGCCAGCAGTTGGACAGGGGCTCCCTATGGCTACACCTTC. V is TRBV2 and J is TRBJ1-2; 9 bases align to TRBD1. Germline CDR1 is SNHLY and CDR2 is FYNNEI. Trimming removed 5 bases from V and 4 bases from J; junction bases left unmatched: 5. The CDR3 has 14 residues.

This clonotype was counted between two and nine times. CDR3 nucleotide sequence: TGTGCCAGCAGTTATGAGGGGGGCACTGAGACCCAGTACTTC. It codes for CASSYEGGTETQYF. This chain uses TRBV6-2 or TRBV6-3 with TRBJ2-5, with D perhaps being TRBD1 or TRBD2 (6 bases each). CDR3 length equals 14 residues. CDR1 is MNHEY, CDR2 SVGEGT, per germline. V was trimmed by 3 bases and J by 5 bases, leaving 13 bases between them.

This sequence joins TRBV5-5 and TRBJ2-5; D gene ambiguous. The germline V gene has CDR1 SGHKS and CDR2 YYEKEE (reference sequence). V was clipped by 2 bases and J by 1 base, with 6 bases between them. This CDR3 is built from 13 residues. The CDR3 DNA reads TGTGCCAGCAGCTTTCAGAGCCAAGAGACCCAGTACTTC. It translates to CASSFQSQETQYF. The full variable domain, rest sourced from reference TRBV5-5 and TRBJ2-5, is DAGVTQSPTHLIKTRGQQVTLRCSPISGHKSVSWYQQVLGQGPQFIFQYYEKEERGRGNFPDRFSARQFPNYSSELNVNALLLGDSALYLCASSFQSQETQYFGPGTRLLVL.

This clonotype was detected ten times or more. This chain uses TRBV28 with TRBJ2-3; 12 positions agree with TRBD2. CDR1 is MDHEN, CDR2 SYDVKM, per germline. The CDR3 spans 16 residues. V was pared by 5 bases and J by 0 bases, with 3 bases of the junction left unmatched. The DNA of the CDR3 is TGTGCCAGCAGTCGTACTAGCGGGGGGAGCACAGATACGCAGTATTTT. Its protein product is CASSRTSGGSTDTQYF.

The chain combines TRBV20-1 with TRBJ2-2; D gene ambiguous. The CDR3 is made up of 14 amino acids. V lost 2 bases, J lost 4 bases, and 11 bases lay in between. Germline CDR1 is DFQATT and CDR2 is SNEGSKA (reference sequence). CDR3 amino acids: CSARLGSGTGELFF. The CDR3, as DNA: TGCAGTGCTAGATTGGGGTCGGGCACCGGGGAGCTGTTTTTT.

This clonotype was detected a few times. The chain joins TRBV13 to TRBJ2-7; D is unclear. The V and J ends lost 1 base and 5 bases respectively, with 9 bases between them. Germline CDR1 reads PRHDT; CDR2 reads FYEKMQ (reference sequence). This CDR3 spans 13 amino acids. CDR3 DNA: TGTGCCAGCAGCTTAGTGATAAGGGACGAGCAGTACTTC. Amino acids: CASSLVIRDEQYF.

This clonotype appeared a few times. J is TRBJ2-7 and V is TRBV27, with a weak D call TRBD2 (6 bases). The CDR3 consists of 16 residues. V was pared by 6 bases and J by 0 bases, with 18 bases between. Per germline, CDR1 MNHEY and CDR2 SMNVEV (reference sequence). In nucleotides, the CDR3 is TGTGCCAGCAGAAGACCAGGGACTCTTGCCTCCTACGAGCAGTACTTC. Protein: CASRRPGTLASYEQYF.

This clonotype was detected ten times or more. This chain uses TRBV7-2 with TRBJ2-7, with D possibly being TRBD2 (5 bases). CDR3 length: 14 amino acids. In germline, CDR1 is SGHTA, CDR2 FQGNSA. Trimming took off 4 bases at V and 4 bases at J, with 14 bases between the two ends. As DNA, the CDR3 is TGTGCCAGCAGCTCGCAACTAGGCGGGTACGAGCAGTACTTC. The encoded protein is CASSSQLGGYEQYF.

The rearrangement joins TRBV18 to TRBJ1-2; 8 bases are shared with TRBD1. From germline, CDR1 is KGHSH and CDR2 LQKENI. The CDR3 is 14 amino acids. V was clipped by 3 bases and J by 6 bases; unmatched bases: 6. CDR3 sequence reads: CASSPRTGNDGYTF. CDR3 DNA sequence: TGTGCCAGCTCACCCAGGACAGGGAATGATGGCTACACCTTC.

There are many counts of this clonotype. The chain joins TRBV5-1 to TRBJ2-3; D remains ambiguous. The CDR3 length is 14 residues. Germline lookup yields CDR1 SGHRS and CDR2 YFSETQ. V was pared by 0 bases and J by 2 bases, with 7 bases between. The CDR3 sequence is CASSLEAVTDTQYF. DNA for the CDR3: TGCGCCAGCAGCTTGGAGGCAGTCACAGATACGCAGTATTTT.

This clonotype turned up a few times. J is TRBJ2-5 and V is TRBV11-2; 8 nucleotides align to TRBD1. V was pared by 6 bases and J by 4 bases, with 1 base of the junction left unmatched. The CDR3 is 12 amino acids. CDR1 is SGHAT and CDR2 is FQNNGV in the germline V gene. Written as DNA, the CDR3 is TGTGCCAGCAGAGGACAGGGAGAGACCCAGTACTTC. Its protein product is CASRGQGETQYF.

The J gene is TRBJ2-7, the V gene TRBV20-1; 10 bases are a match to TRBD1. This CDR3 has 15 residues. Germline values: CDR1 DFQATT, CDR2 SNEGSKA (reference sequence). Trimming at V came to 0 bases and at J to 4 bases, leaving 6 bases not matched to a gene. In nucleotides, the CDR3 is TGCAGTGCTAGAGATCAGGGACAGGGGACATACGAGCAGTACTTC. Translating gives CSARDQGQGTYEQYF.

This rearrangement joins TRBV14 to TRBJ2-2, with no clear D. This CDR3 is 14 amino acids long. The germline V gene has CDR1 SGHDN and CDR2 FVKESK. V lost 0 bases and J 1 base, leaving 3 bases between the germline ends. Here the CDR3 DNA reads TGTGCCAGCAGCCAAGATTTGAACACCGGGGAGCTGTTTTTT. Translation: CASSQDLNTGELFF.

This chain uses TRBV29-1 with TRBJ2-3; TRBD2 is a possible D gene (6 bases). There are 13 residues in the CDR3. The ends were cut back, 2 bases at V and 3 bases at J, with 9 bases in the middle. Per the germline V gene, CDR1 is SQVTM and CDR2 is ANQGSEA. The CDR3 bases are TGCAGCGTTGAAATCGGGGGTACAGATACGCAGTATTTT. It yields the protein CSVEIGGTDTQYF.

This clonotype was recorded a few times. This sequence joins TRBV11-2 and TRBJ2-1; D is ambiguous. The germline V gene has CDR1 SGHAT and CDR2 FQNNGV. The V gene lost 7 bases and the J gene lost 5 bases, with 9 bases spanning the gap. CDR3 length equals 12 residues. The CDR3 DNA follows: TGTGCCAGCACTAGGACGGACAATGAGCAGTTCTTC. Its translation is CASTRTDNEQFF.

A single count supports this clonotype. The rearrangement joins TRBV9 to TRBJ2-3; 9 bases line up with TRBD2. Germline CDR1 SGDLS, CDR2 YYNGEE. The J segment lost 7 bases and the V segment lost 3 bases, leaving 6 bases of the junction unmatched. This CDR3 comprises 14 residues. The CDR3: CASSAGTSHNTQYF. The CDR3 DNA follows: TGTGCCAGCAGCGCAGGGACTAGCCATAATACGCAGTATTTT.

This clonotype has only a few counts. This sequence joins TRBV7-2 and TRBJ1-6; tentatively, D is TRBD1 (5 bases). The CDR3 totals 15 residues. The V and J ends lost 5 bases and 15 bases respectively, with 23 bases between them. Germline loops: CDR1 SGHTA, CDR2 FQGNSA. DNA of the CDR3: TGTGCCAGCAGCACCGCTCCGGGCGCCAGGGCCAACCTCCACTTT. Translation gives CASSTAPGARANLHF.

This clonotype showed up just a few times. The chain employs TRBV21-1 and TRBJ1-1; the table's D call of TRBD1 was not tested on the DNA. TRBV21-1 is recorded as a pseudogene. CDR3 length equals 16 residues. The CDR3 nucleotides are TGTGCCACCCGGAAAGGGACAGGGGAAGGTTGTCCTGAAGCTTTCTTT. As protein: CATRKGTGEGCPEAFF.

Only a few counts were recorded for this clonotype. The rearrangement uses TRBV7-2 and TRBJ2-5, with TRBD2 as a possible D gene (5 bases). Trimming removed 6 bases from V and 4 bases from J, with 12 bases in between. There are 13 residues in the CDR3. CDR1 is SGHTA, CDR2 FQGNSA, per germline. The CDR3 sequence is CASRPGWGETQYF. The DNA of the CDR3 is TGTGCCAGCAGGCCGGGGTGGGGAGAGACCCAGTACTTC.

This clonotype was observed many times. The V gene is TRBV6-6, the J gene TRBJ2-7; a weak D match, TRBD1 (6 bases). Trimming took off 4 bases at V and 6 bases at J, with 10 bases between the two ends. The CDR3 consists of 12 residues. CDR1 and CDR2 (germline): MNHNY, SVGAGI (reference sequence). CDR3 DNA sequence: TGTGCCAGCAGTTCCCAGGGGCGCGAGCAGTACGTC. This codes for CASSSQGREQYV.

The rearrangement links TRBV18 to TRBJ2-3; tentatively, D is TRBD1 (5 bases). Germline CDR1 reads KGHSH; CDR2 reads LQKENI. The CDR3 contains 15 residues. V lost 3 bases to trimming and J lost 1 base, with 11 bases between them. In DNA form, the CDR3 reads TGTGCCAGCTCACCTACGACAGCTGGCACAGATACGCAGTATTTT. Protein sequence: CASSPTTAGTDTQYF.

This clonotype has just a few counts. The chain couples TRBV7-2 to TRBJ1-3, with D unclear. Germline V gene lookup returns CDR1 SGHTA and CDR2 FQGNSA. The V end lost 5 bases, the J end lost 2 bases, and 7 bases lay between the germline ends. The CDR3 is 13 residues long. In DNA, the CDR3 is TGTGCCAGCAGCGCCAACACTGGAAACACCATATATTTT. Its protein is CASSANTGNTIYF.

J is TRBJ1-2 and V is TRBV28; 7 nucleotides match TRBD1. Germline values: CDR1 MDHEN, CDR2 SYDVKM. The CDR3 is 13 residues long. The J segment lost 4 bases and the V segment lost 6 bases, leaving 5 bases of the junction unmatched. The CDR3 DNA reads as TGTGCCAGCAGGCCGGGACAGACCTATGGCTACACCTTC. Translation: CASRPGQTYGYTF.

V and J are TRBV6-5 and TRBJ2-7; 8 bases match TRBD2. CDR1 and CDR2 (germline): MNHEY, SVGAGI. The V gene end was trimmed by 8 bases and the J gene end by 0 bases; junction bases not matched to a gene: 9. This CDR3 is 15 amino acids long. CDR3 DNA: TGTGCCAGCCATACCGGGGGGACTAGCTCCTACGAGCAGTACTTC. It translates to CASHTGGTSSYEQYF.

This clonotype has just a few counts. The rearrangement uses TRBV7-6 and TRBJ2-1; 9 bases line up with TRBD2. Per germline, CDR1 SGHVS and CDR2 FNYEAQ. J was trimmed by 5 bases and V by 6 bases; bases with no gene match: 8. This CDR3 has 15 residues. The CDR3 loop reads CASRVAGGPNNEQFF. DNA of the CDR3: TGTGCCAGCAGGGTGGCGGGGGGGCCCAACAATGAGCAGTTCTTC.

V usage is TRBV20-1 and J usage is TRBJ2-2, with 7 bases lining up with TRBD2. The CDR3 is 16 residues long. Germline CDR1 DFQATT, CDR2 SNEGSKA (reference sequence). V lost 1 base, J lost 0 bases, and 5 bases stayed unmatched. The CDR3 DNA follows: TGCAGTGCTAGAGCTCTAGCGGCTGCGAACACCGGGGAGCTGTTTTTT. Protein: CSARALAAANTGELFF.

This clonotype has ten or more counts. The V call is TRBV12-3 or TRBV12-4, the J call TRBJ2-5; TRBD2 agrees at 9 bases. Trimming removed 6 bases from V and 4 bases from J; junction bases left unmatched: 6. The CDR3 is made up of 14 amino acids. This chain's CDR3 is CASSRRGGGETQYF. The CDR3 DNA reads as TGTGCCAGCAGCCGGCGGGGGGGCGGAGAGACCCAGTACTTC.